This TCR beta chain was obtained from a study of HIV-infected children after antiretroviral therapy interruption. The wider study: Median age was 9.5 years (interruption) and around 8 years (continuous). Weeks 0, 12, interruption end (24 or 48), and about 3 years post-study gave interruption-arm samples.

Indicated treatment: PENTA 11 planned treatment interruption arm or continuous ART arm. There are many counts of this clonotype. A 3' RACE protocol on RNA, with unique molecular identifiers, produced the TCR library. TCRdb passed the 3' RACE reads through MiXCR, listing each CDR3 protein once. The table includes around 47,000 distinct CDR3 sequences, 4.3% detected once. Germline CDR1 SGHRS, CDR2 YFSETQ. The CDR3 consists of 15 residues. Trimming took off 7 bases at V and 9 bases at J, with 20 bases between the two ends. The V gene is TRBV5-1, the J gene TRBJ1-6; D is perhaps TRBD1 (6 bases). The receptor was derived from a pool of human donors with HIV. Sequencing was performed on CD45RA+ CD4+ T cells from PBMCs, pooled from several time points, taken from a donor given antiretroviral therapy, either interrupted or continuous. Specified subset: naive CD4+ CD45RA+ CD45RO- T cells. The chain's CDR3 is CASHADVGGSSPLHF. Written as DNA, the CDR3 is TGCGCCAGCCACGCCGACGTAGGGGGATCTTCACCCCTCCACTTT.